This T cell receptor beta chain was sequenced in a study of early T cells in non-severe SARS-CoV-2 infection listed by TCRdb under 2021. For the study in its entirety: Bulk RNA from unsorted whole blood was used for TCR sequencing, so alpha and beta chains could not be paired. The full study reports these points: VDJdb matching was skewed toward anti-spike CD8 responses and likely underestimated virus-specific expansions, missing private and CD4 specificities.

This clonotype was observed a handful of times. Its antigen target is currently unknown. No much larger clone exists at a distance of one base, and base qualities are not known. Library preparation used 5' RACE. The instrument given in TCRdb is NextSeq 500. The TCR library protocol attached unique molecular identifiers to individual cDNA molecules to correct for sequencing error and PCR bias. Both TCR alpha and beta chains were sequenced, and tight co-correlation was observed between alpha and beta sequence abundances in each sample. The original pipeline was this. Decombinator V4 was used to perform V gene, J gene and CDR3 annotation of TCR sequences. TCRs were defined as expanded if a significant change between any two time points was detected under a Poisson model with p below 0.0001. Abundances of TCRs were expressed as counts per million after normalisation to the total number of TCRs sequenced in each sample. MAIT TCRs were defined by TRAV1-2 paired with TRAJ12, TRAJ20 or TRAJ33, and iNKT TCRs by TRAV10 paired with TRAJ18. A search of VDJdb, accessed on 1 November 2021, was run for TCRs annotated to CMV, EBV and SARS-CoV-2, with TCRs annotated for multiple antigens excluded. The public reads were run again by TCRdb, first through fastp at Q25 and then through MiXCR, and only productive beta chains were kept. Entries that share a CDR3 protein sequence are merged under the most common genes and DNA. In this record, the V and J calls reflect TCRdb's handling and not the investigators' own analysis. This sample has 35,000 to 45,000 distinct CDR3 sequences in its table, and approximately 6.2% of those were observed once. Less than 25% of the sample is in the top ten clones.

The study was a case-control design nested within a healthcare worker cohort in London, UK, with weekly nasopharyngeal swab PCR tests and blood sampling. Healthcare workers were recruited during the week of the UK lockdown, between 23 and 31 March 2020, and followed weekly for up to about 16 weeks. CDR1 SGHDT and CDR2 YYEEEE are derived from the germline V gene. V is reduced by 0 bases and J by 2 bases, leaving a spacing of 8 bases between them. Inclusive of the bounding cysteine and phenylalanine, the CDR3 is 14 residues long. Only the CDR3 portion is preserved as DNA: 42 bases, with reading frame beginning at the first base.

The sequencing used whole blood, collected at baseline. This receptor was identified in an adult who was a healthcare worker with PCR-confirmed SARS-CoV-2 infection or an uninfected control (not recorded which). The chain couples TRBV5-6 to TRBJ2-5; the D gene is possibly TRBD1 or TRBD2, with 5 bases matching each. The CDR3 region reads CASSLGGRQETQYF. Read as DNA, the sequence is TGTGCCAGCAGCTTGGGGGGGAGACAAGAGACCCAGTACTTC.